This TCR beta chain originates from a study of blood T cell repertoires in COVID-19. CDR1 is SGHDN and CDR2 is FVKESK in the germline V gene. The CDR3 spans 19 residues. Trimming removed 5 bases at V and 2 bases at J, with 28 bases between. Using immunoSEQ multiplex PCR, the repertoire was profiled, and TCRdb retains in-frame clones only, with some absent. The table records about 180,000 clones, 80% to 90% of them present only once. V and J are TRBV14 and TRBJ2-7; possible D gene TRBD2, 6 bases. Sequenced sample: peripheral blood. This TCR derives from a human donor with active or convalescent COVID-19. The donor label of this sample is uncertain. CDR3 sequence reads: CASSGGGRVVAGPTYEQYF. The CDR3 DNA is TGTGCCAGCAGCGGGGGAGGCCGTGTTGTAGCTGGTCCAACCTACGAGCAGTACTTC.